This T cell receptor (beta chain) originates from a study of T cell responses to AZD1222 COVID-19 vaccine. A word on this clone: The antigen remains unidentified.

Germline V gives CDR1 SGHVS, CDR2 FNYEAQ. This CDR3 region has 16 residues. V was cut by 5 bases and J by 1 base, with 12 bases left in between. Clones were read by immunoSEQ multiplex PCR, and TCRdb kept only the in-frame ones, dropping some. Here the sample spans roughly 140,000 clones, 70% to 90% being singletons. The study, taken as a whole, reports: Once two AZD1222 doses were given, Spike-specific TCR breadth and depth went up. Only after the peak T cell response were repertoires sampled. Nearly half of spike-specific TCRs reportedly target variant regions that are unmutated in the B.1.351 and B.1.1.7 variants.

The source material was peripheral blood, sampled on day 0 of AZD1222 vaccination. The sequence was collected from an adult in good health. The chain uses TRBV7-6 and TRBJ1-6; D gene unclear. CDR3 protein: CASSPQAGSYNSPLHF. The CDR3 DNA is TGTGCCAGCAGCCCCCAAGCGGGTTCCTATAATTCACCCCTCCACTTT.